The clone carrying this T cell receptor (beta chain) was recorded many times. This record comes from a study of regulatory T cells in long-lasting Graves disease. J lost 1 base, V lost 9 bases, and 7 bases had no gene match. This CDR3 contains 14 residues. Germline-derived CDR1 and CDR2 are SGHTA and FQGNSA. The time point is: newly diagnosed GD, antithyroid drugs for less than 3 months. PBMC-derived RNA was used for the TCR library. iRepertoire HTBI primers and Arm-PCR of CDR3 regions built TCR beta libraries. TCRdb passed the multiplex PCR reads through MiXCR, listing each CDR3 protein once. The sample contains 420,000 or so distinct CDR3 sequences, 15% to 20% of which appear only once. This sample also appeared in a second study, on T cells in Graves' hyperthyroidism and ophthalmopathy. This second report adds: Using the HTBI primer set, a first-round RT-PCR was run on the TCR CDR3.

The receptor was isolated from a woman between 18 and 29 years old with Graves disease. The J gene is TRBJ2-7, the V gene TRBV7-2; 9 bases agree with TRBD2. The specimen comprised peripheral blood mononuclear cells (PBMCs), sampled at new diagnosis, from a patient treated with antithyroid drugs. This chain's CDR3 is CASNSRGGSYEQYF. The CDR3 DNA is TGTGCCAGTAATTCGCGGGGGGGTTCCTACGAGCAGTACTTC. Using reference TRBV7-2 and TRBJ2-7 for the parts outside the CDR3, the full variable domain is GAGVSQSPSNKVTEKGKDVELRCDPISGHTALYWYRQSLGQGLEFLIYFQGNSAPDKSGLPSDRFSAERTGGSVSTLTIQRTQQEDSAVYLCASNSRGGSYEQYFGPGTRLTVT.